One sample yielded the 27 T cell receptor beta chains listed below, sequenced in a study of blood T cell repertoires in COVID-19. Assay: immunoSEQ multiplex PCR; the TCRdb copy retains only in-frame clones and omits some. There are around 200,000 clones in the sample; 80% to 90% occur only once, and around 1.3% lies in the top ten. Sequencing was performed on PBMCs or T cells enriched from blood (not recorded which). The source of these receptors is a man under 40 who had recovered from COVID-19.

The V and J genes are TRBV11-2 and TRBJ2-1; 10 bases align to TRBD1. V shed 3 bases, J shed 6 bases, and the junction held 8 bases outside the gene matches. There are 16 residues in the CDR3. Germline CDR1 reads SGHAT; CDR2 reads FQNNGV. This CDR3 is CASSLRGTGEINEQFF. DNA of the CDR3: TGTGCCAGCAGCTTGCGAGGGACAGGGGAAATCAATGAGCAGTTCTTC.

The CDR3 loop reads CASSPGQGNEKLFF. CDR3 sequence (DNA): TGTGCCAGCTCACCGGGACAGGGGAATGAAAAACTGTTTTTT. V is TRBV18 and J is TRBJ1-4; 10 bases match TRBD1. J was trimmed by 5 bases and V by 3 bases; bases with no gene match: 0. The CDR3 length is 14 residues. Germline CDR1 and CDR2: KGHSH and LQKENI.

This chain uses TRBV19 with TRBJ1-2, with TRBD1 identical over 7 bases. Germline CDR1 is LNHDA and CDR2 is SQIVND (reference sequence). J lost 2 bases, V lost 0 bases, and 6 bases had no gene match. This CDR3 spans 16 amino acids. CDR3 sequence (DNA): TGTGCCAGTAGTATAGATCGACAGGGACAGAACTATGGCTACACCTTC. It specifies CASSIDRQGQNYGYTF.

The chain recombines TRBV6-2 or TRBV6-3 with TRBJ1-5; the match to TRBD1 covers 9 bases. The germline V gene encodes CDR1 MNHEY and CDR2 SVGEGT. The ends lost 6 bases at V and 2 bases at J; junction bases unmatched: 20. The CDR3 is 20 amino acids. The CDR3 sequence: CASSRLPGQGMLTGNQPQHF. The CDR3 DNA is TGTGCCAGCAGCCGTCTTCCGGGACAGGGCATGTTGACTGGCAATCAGCCCCAGCATTTT.

V is TRBV28 and J is TRBJ2-4, with D possibly matching TRBD2 (5 bases). CDR1 MDHEN and CDR2 SYDVKM come from the germline V gene. The CDR3 sequence is 17 residues long. V was trimmed by 5 bases and J by 0 bases, leaving 17 bases between them. The CDR3 protein is CASSPREQLGAKNIQYF. CDR3 sequence (DNA): TGTGCCAGCAGTCCCCGGGAACAACTAGGAGCCAAAAACATTCAGTACTTC.

The chain joins TRBV11-2 to TRBJ1-2; 7 nucleotides line up with TRBD1. This CDR3 has 13 amino acids. Germline assignment: CDR1 SGHAT and CDR2 FQNNGV. Germline trimming cut 6 bases from V and 8 bases from J; bases unmatched to any gene: 9. The chain's CDR3 is CASRRNRGGGYTF. CDR3 nucleotides: TGTGCCAGCAGGCGAAACAGGGGCGGGGGCTACACCTTC.

The chain carries TRBV30 and TRBJ1-2; D may be TRBD1 (6 bases). Germline CDR1 is GTSNPN and CDR2 is SVGIG (reference sequence). The CDR3 contains 12 residues. The ends were cut back, 6 bases at V and 1 base at J, with 9 bases in the middle. CDR3 sequence: CACKQGNYGYTF. CDR3 nucleotides: TGTGCCTGTAAACAGGGTAACTATGGCTACACCTTC.

CDR3: CASSSTGNEQFF. The CDR3 DNA reads TGTGCCAGCAGTTCAACCGGGAATGAGCAGTTCTTC. This chain joins TRBV28 and TRBJ2-1; D remains unclear. The V and J ends lost 4 bases and 7 bases respectively, with 8 bases between them. This CDR3 has 12 amino acids. The germline gives CDR1 MDHEN, CDR2 SYDVKM. The whole variable domain, remainder taken from reference TRBV28 and TRBJ2-1, is DVKVTQSSRYLVKRTGEKVFLECVQDMDHENMFWYRQDPGLGLRLIYFSYDVKMKEKGDIPEGYSVSREKKERFSLILESASTNQTSMYLCASSSTGNEQFFGPGTRLTVL.

The chain recombines TRBV6-2 or TRBV6-3 with TRBJ2-7, with TRBD1 as a possible D gene (5 bases). V was cut by 2 bases and J by 6 bases, with 14 bases left in between. Germline V gives CDR1 MNHEY, CDR2 SVGEGT. This CDR3 spans 14 amino acids. This chain's CDR3 is CASSYRTPVREQYF. CDR3 coding DNA: TGTGCCAGCAGTTACCGGACACCCGTTCGCGAGCAGTACTTC.

The V call is TRBV2, the J call TRBJ2-3, with TRBD1 identical over 11 bases. Trimming took 6 bases from V and 1 from J; bases not matched to a gene: 3. Germline loops: CDR1 SNHLY, CDR2 FYNNEI. The CDR3 runs 15 residues. The DNA for the CDR3 is TGTGCCAGCAGATGGGACAGGGGGGGCACAGATACGCAGTATTTT. This translates into CASRWDRGGTDTQYF.

The chain combines TRBV19 with TRBJ2-2; D uncertain. This CDR3 has 15 amino acids. The ends were cut back, 6 bases at V and 0 bases at J, with 11 bases in the middle. CDR1 is LNHDA, CDR2 SQIVND, per germline (reference sequence). The CDR3 DNA sequence: TGTGCCAGTAGAAACCCAGGCCCGAACACCGGGGAGCTGTTTTTT. Translating it yields CASRNPGPNTGELFF.

This chain links TRBV7-9 with TRBJ1-3, with 9 bases matching TRBD1. The junction had 20 bases not matched to a gene; V was cut back by 5 bases and J by 3 bases. Germline V gene data show CDR1 as SEHNR and CDR2 as FQNEAQ (reference sequence). This CDR3 spans 20 amino acids. CDR3 DNA sequence: TGTGCCAGCAGCACCATCAACCCAGACAGGGGGTCACCTTTTGGAAACACCATATATTTT. It translates to CASSTINPDRGSPFGNTIYF.

J is TRBJ1-1 and V is TRBV5-1; 7 bases line up with TRBD1. J lost 6 bases, V lost 4 bases, and 0 bases had no gene match. Germline assignment: CDR1 SGHRS and CDR2 YFSETQ. CDR3 length equals 11 residues. The CDR3 DNA reads TGCGCCAGCAGCAGGGGGCCTGAAGCTTTCTTT. Translation: CASSRGPEAFF.

The chain couples TRBV10-3 to TRBJ2-7; no definite D call. Per the germline V gene, CDR1 is ENHRY and CDR2 is SYGVKD. The CDR3 has 13 residues. V was pared by 2 bases and J by 3 bases, with 8 bases between. The CDR3 region has the DNA TGTGCCATCAGTGAGGGGCCGCGCTACGAGCAGTACTTC. Protein: CAISEGPRYEQYF.

J is TRBJ2-7 and V is TRBV19; D might be TRBD2 (5 bases). The V gene's germline CDR1 is LNHDA and CDR2 SQIVND (reference sequence). This CDR3 comprises 15 residues. Trimming took off 4 bases at V and 0 bases at J, with 13 bases between the two ends. The CDR3 DNA reads TGTGCCAGTAGTACGACTATCACCTTCTCCTACGAGCAGTACTTC. It specifies CASSTTITFSYEQYF.

The chain carries TRBV2 and TRBJ1-5; 9 bases line up with TRBD1. CDR3 length equals 15 residues. The germline V gene encodes CDR1 SNHLY and CDR2 FYNNEI. With V trimmed by 4 bases and J by 7 bases, 8 bases remained unmatched. CDR3 protein: CASSVSGQGVQPQHF. For the CDR3, the DNA is TGTGCCAGCAGTGTATCGGGACAGGGAGTCCAGCCCCAGCATTTT. Full variable domain (outside the CDR3, taken from reference TRBV2 and TRBJ1-5): EPEVTQTPSHQVTQMGQEVILRCVPISNHLYFYWYRQILGQKVEFLVSFYNNEISEKSEIFDDQFSVERPDGSNFTLKIRSTKLEDSAMYFCASSVSGQGVQPQHFGDGTRLSIL.

Here the CDR3 DNA reads TGTGCCAGTAGTACTTTGGACAGAAAAAATCAGCCCCAGCATTTT. Residues: CASSTLDRKNQPQHF. J is TRBJ1-5 and V is TRBV19, with D tentatively TRBD1 (6 bases). There are 15 residues in the CDR3. The germline gives CDR1 LNHDA, CDR2 SQIVND (reference sequence). Trimming left V 4 bases short and J 4 bases short, with 14 bases between. The full variable domain, with the rest looked up from reference TRBV19 and TRBJ1-5, is DGGITQSPKYLFRKEGQNVTLSCEQNLNHDAMYWYRQDPGQGLRLIYYSQIVNDFQKGDIAEGYSVSREKKESFPLTVTSAQKNPTAFYLCASSTLDRKNQPQHFGDGTRLSIL.

This chain links TRBV10-3 with TRBJ2-7; D remains ambiguous. The V and J ends lost 0 bases and 2 bases respectively, with 8 bases between them. CDR3 length equals 14 residues. CDR1 is ENHRY and CDR2 is SYGVKD in the germline V gene. CDR3 coding DNA: TGTGCCATCAGTGAGTCGTATAGTACCTACGAGCAGTACTTC. Encoded protein: CAISESYSTYEQYF.

The V call is TRBV6-4, the J call TRBJ2-1, with D uncertain. The CDR3 runs 16 residues. The germline V gene encodes CDR1 MRHNA and CDR2 SNTAGT. The ends were cut back, 0 bases at V and 5 bases at J, with 14 bases in the middle. The CDR3 DNA is TGTGCCAGCAGTGACTCCTTTCGACTCTATAACAATGAGCAGTTCTTC. Its translation: CASSDSFRLYNNEQFF.

This clone has only one observation. The CDR3 loop is CASSQDRSGGHPQHF. The CDR3 region has the DNA TGTGCCAGCAGCCAAGATAGGTCAGGGGGCCACCCCCAGCATTTT. The chain recombines TRBV3-1 (or the pseudogene TRBV3-2) with TRBJ1-5; the match to TRBD1 covers 8 bases. The germline gives CDR1 LGHDT, CDR2 YNNKEL (reference sequence). J lost 10 bases, V lost 0 bases, and 8 bases had no gene match. The CDR3 has 15 residues.

The rearrangement links TRBV24-1 to TRBJ1-2; 7 nucleotides align to TRBD1. Germline-derived CDR1 and CDR2 are KGHDR and SFDVKD. Unmatched junction bases numbered 6, after V lost 4 bases and J lost 2 bases. The CDR3 spans 15 residues. CDR3: CATSEGGQNNYGYTF. The CDR3 nucleotides read TGTGCCACCAGTGAGGGGGGACAGAACAACTATGGCTACACCTTC.

The gene calls are TRBV7-9 and TRBJ1-1, with D perhaps matching TRBD1 (6 bases). This CDR3 spans 14 amino acids. The germline V gene encodes CDR1 SEHNR and CDR2 FQNEAQ (reference sequence). Trimming took off 0 bases at V and 7 bases at J, with 12 bases between the two ends. Written as DNA, the CDR3 is TGTGCCAGCAGCTTAGCGCTCCAGGGGAATGAAGCTTTCTTT. This gives the protein CASSLALQGNEAFF. Using reference TRBV7-9 and TRBJ1-1 for the parts outside the CDR3, the full variable domain is DTGVSQNPRHKITKRGQNVTFRCDPISEHNRLYWYRQTLGQGPEFLTYFQNEAQLEKSRLLSDRFSAERPKGSFSTLEIQRTEQGDSAMYLCASSLALQGNEAFFGQGTRLTVV.

The genes are TRBV4-1 and TRBJ2-5, with a possible D match to TRBD2 (5 bases). Per the germline V gene, CDR1 is MGHRA and CDR2 is YSYEKL. Trimming removed 0 bases at V and 2 bases at J, with 13 bases between. The CDR3 is 16 residues long. The CDR3 DNA reads TGCGCCAGCAGCCAAGATTTGGGGAGAGGTCAAGAGACCCAGTACTTC. This translates into CASSQDLGRGQETQYF.

This chain links TRBV28 with TRBJ1-1; D is perhaps TRBD1 (5 bases). Germline V lookup: CDR1 MDHEN, CDR2 SYDVKM. The germline V and J ends were trimmed by 6 bases and 6 bases, with 17 bases remaining between them. The CDR3 has 14 amino acids. The CDR3 DNA sequence: TGTGCCAGCAGGCTCGGGGGGGAAATTCCTGAAGCTTTCTTT. The encoded protein is CASRLGGEIPEAFF.

This chain links TRBV4-3 with TRBJ2-7; 10 bases agree with TRBD1. Germline V lookup: CDR1 LGHNA, CDR2 YSLEER. This CDR3 has 15 amino acids. Unmatched junction bases numbered 3, after V lost 1 base and J lost 3 bases. This chain's CDR3 is CASSQGDRGVYEQYF. The CDR3 DNA is TGCGCCAGCAGCCAAGGGGACAGGGGCGTCTACGAGCAGTACTTC.

This clone occurred once. The chain links TRBV12-3 or TRBV12-4 to TRBJ2-7, with D perhaps matching TRBD1 (5 bases). This CDR3 contains 13 residues. With 6 bases removed from V and 3 bases from J, the gap between germline ends came to 12 bases. CDR3 amino acids: CASRAPGHYEQYF. The CDR3 region has the DNA TGTGCCAGCAGAGCACCAGGACACTACGAGCAGTACTTC.

The V call is TRBV15, the J call TRBJ1-3; 7 bases align to TRBD1. J lost 1 base, V lost 0 bases, and 6 bases had no gene match. The CDR3 length is 17 residues. The germline gives CDR1 LNHNV, CDR2 YYDKDF (reference sequence). CDR3 sequence reads: CATSRDPGGVSGNTIYF. CDR3 in DNA: TGTGCCACCAGCAGAGACCCAGGGGGTGTTTCTGGAAACACCATATATTTT. Together with reference TRBV15 and TRBJ1-3, the CDR3 gives the full variable domain: DAMVIQNPRYQVTQFGKPVTLSCSQTLNHNVMYWYQQKSSQAPKLLFHYYDKDFNNEADTPDNFQSRRPNTSFCFLDIRSPGLGDTAMYLCATSRDPGGVSGNTIYFGEGSWLTVV.